This T cell receptor (beta chain) emerged from a study of T cells in Graves' hyperthyroidism and ophthalmopathy. Using RNA transcripts as the source, TCR beta CDR3 regions were amplified. The TCR CDR3 was amplified in a first-round RT-PCR using the HTBI primer set. TCRdb fed the multiplex PCR reads into MiXCR, producing one record per CDR3 protein. Among about 290,000 distinct CDR3 sequences listed, approximately 14% were seen once. The receptor comes from a woman between 45 and 65 years old with Graves' hyperthyroidism that later progressed to Graves' ophthalmopathy. The sample taken for sequencing was blood.

The CDR3 DNA sequence: TGCAGTGCTGAAGTTAGGACTAGCAGCAATGAGCAGTTCTTC. It translates to CSAEVRTSSNEQFF. The rearrangement uses TRBV20-1 and TRBJ2-1; 8 bases are shared with TRBD2. Germline V gives CDR1 DFQATT, CDR2 SNEGSKA (reference sequence). With V trimmed by 5 bases and J by 6 bases, 9 bases remained unmatched. This CDR3 has 14 residues.